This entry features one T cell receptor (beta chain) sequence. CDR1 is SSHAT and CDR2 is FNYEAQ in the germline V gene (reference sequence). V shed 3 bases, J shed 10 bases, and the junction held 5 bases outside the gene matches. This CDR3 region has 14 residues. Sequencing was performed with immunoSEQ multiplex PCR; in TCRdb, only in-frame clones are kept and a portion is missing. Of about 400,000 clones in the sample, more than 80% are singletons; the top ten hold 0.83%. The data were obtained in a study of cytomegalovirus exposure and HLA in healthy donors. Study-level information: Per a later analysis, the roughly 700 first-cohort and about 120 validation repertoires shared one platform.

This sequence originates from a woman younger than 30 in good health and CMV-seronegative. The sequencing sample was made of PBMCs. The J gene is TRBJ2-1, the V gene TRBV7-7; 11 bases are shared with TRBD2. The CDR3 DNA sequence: TGTGCCAGCAGCTTTAGCGGGAGGGCCGAAGAGCAGTTCTTC. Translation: CASSFSGRAEEQFF.